This T cell receptor (beta chain) was sequenced during a study of T-cell reconstitution after alpha-beta-depleted transplantation in children. General study findings and limits: By about two months after transplant, alpha-beta T cells reportedly arose from several hundred graft clones that had expanded. Most T-cell counts and diversity one year after the transplant came from T cells that were newly produced. Some patients showed high day-60 TCRbeta diversity, which derived from surviving recipient T cells and thymic progenitors.

Concerning this clonotype: Its cognate antigen is unknown.

Using unique molecular identifiers, the investigators prepared the TCRbeta library. TCRdb re-derived calls from the PCR reads in MiXCR, one entry per CDR3 protein. Among around 490,000 distinct CDR3 sequences listed, about an eighth were seen once. This CDR3 region has 14 residues. Germline CDR1 is DFQATT and CDR2 is SNEGSKA (reference sequence). V lost 0 bases to trimming and J lost 6 bases, with 14 bases between them. The sample was PBMCs, mostly from graft donor cells, taken 180 days after TCRalphabeta/CD19-depleted stem cell transplant. The receptor was isolated from a female patient aged 2 to 10 who had a stem cell transplant for aplastic anemia, so the T cells may come from the graft donor. The chain links TRBV20-1 to TRBJ1-2; D not certain. CDR3 DNA sequence: TGCAGTGCTAGAGAACCGGGAACTGGTAATGGCTACACCTTC. Encoded protein: CSAREPGTGNGYTF.